This entry is about one T cell receptor beta chain. Antigen unknown. The sample originates from a study of post-analysis software for immune sequencing data. Study summary: Several disease courses (relapsing-remitting, secondary progressive and progressive-relapsing) of multiple sclerosis were included.

Trimming took 4 bases from V and 2 from J; bases not matched to a gene: 2. The V gene's germline CDR1 is SGHNT and CDR2 YYREEE (reference sequence). The CDR3 extends over 14 amino acids. Study findings and constraints: Strong same-batch co-clustering of samples appeared with F measure clustering. When patients were compared with controls, 5 or 6 TRBV segments were more frequent, TRBV5-6, TRBV5-1 and TRBV20-1 among them. Comparison with controls showed significantly lower normalized Chao1 diversity in multiple sclerosis patients.

Unique molecular identifiers were carried by the TCR beta cDNA libraries. A population of roughly 0.85 to 10 million T cells gave rise to roughly 0.5 million cDNA molecules. Each CDR3 protein is one row after TCRdb ran MiXCR on the PCR reads. The data show hundreds of thousands of distinct CDR3 sequences, less than 35% seen once. The chain recombines TRBV5-4 with TRBJ2-7; TRBD2 aligns across 11 bases. The clonotype was recovered from a girl aged 5 to 17 with multiple sclerosis. The sample taken for sequencing was blood. CDR3 coding DNA: TGTGCCAGCAGCACTAGCGGGAGTACCTACGAGCAGTACTTC. Protein: CASSTSGSTYEQYF.